This entry describes one T cell receptor beta chain. Its antigen is unknown. Per-base qualities were not stored, and no clone one base away is much larger. The CDR3 regions of human TCRbeta chains were subjected to immunosequencing. Under the source paper's analysis protocol: Repertoire TCRs were checked for matches against a reference library of SARS-CoV-2-specific TCRs that had been generated using the MIRA antigen-specificity platform. Breadth was defined as the fraction of unique TCRs that were SARS-CoV-2-associated, and depth was defined as the fraction of total T cells that were SARS-CoV-2-associated. Each spike-specific TCR was assigned to its reactive spike region and to a CD4 or CD8 class using the MIRA data. Log10-transformed breadth and depth values were compared by one-way ANOVA with Sidak's multiple comparisons tests. TCRdb carries this immuneACCESS record with in-frame sequences only. Its versions omit some clonotypes, under half of them owing to an unresolved V gene in the studies checked, with the rest unexplained. The V and J calls and the clone size are those of that table, but D and trimming were determined from the DNA. This sample holds roughly 180,000 clones; 75% to 95% were observed only once. The ten most abundant clones make up 2.5% to 3.5% of the sample.

Sample time point, as interpreted from the label and publication: baseline before first vaccination. Vaccinee samples came from UK trials COV001 and COV002, including a single-blind randomized controlled phase 2/3 trial of AZD1222 (ChAdOx1 nCoV-19) in healthy adults. For TCRbeta chain sequencing, PBMC samples from trial participants were taken at day 0 and at day 28 after the second dose. The V and J ends are trimmed by 7 bases and 3 bases, leaving 7 bases between them. CDR1 and CDR2 are read off the germline V gene (reference sequence) as SGHKS and YYEKEE. Reading from cysteine to phenylalanine, the CDR3 counts 11 amino acids. The entry retains the CDR3 DNA only, 33 bases that are in frame from base 1. The record originates from a study of T cell responses to AZD1222 COVID-19 vaccine (TCRdb year 2021). About the full investigation: AZD1222 recipients given second doses at about 4 weeks or at about 12 weeks were pooled, since spike-specific TCR depth and breadth were not found to differ between the two schedules. A total of 233 trial participants underwent TCR sequencing, of whom some 200 had received two doses of AZD1222 and some 25 had received two doses of the MenACWY control vaccine. Trial participants were enrolled by age into subgroups of 18-55, 56-69 and 70-plus years, and about 150, 27 and 61 TCR-sequenced participants, respectively, were included in these subgroups.

The paper's findings and limits, for the study overall: CD4 TCRs associated with the vaccine covered the entire spike protein, and the dominant responses were in regions 160-218 and 743-854. Most participants were white British and females outnumbered males, and the authors suggested that clonal diversity may have been underestimated. Conclusions about previously exposed vaccinees are limited, since just six AZD1222 recipients were seropositive for SARS-CoV-2 at baseline. No day 14 peak-response samples were available, so repertoires were characterized only after the peak T cell response. Reportedly, almost half of the unique spike-specific TCRs recognized epitopes lying outside the regions that are mutated in the B.1.351 and B.1.1.7 variants. The 56-69-year group was small, and its depth increase did not reach significance, likely because of low power. After two AZD1222 doses, spike-specific TCR breadth and depth were significantly higher than at day 0 and than in MenACWY recipients.

The starting material was peripheral blood, obtained on day 0 of AZD1222 vaccination. The sequence links TRBV5-5 to TRBJ2-5; the D gene cannot be named for sure. The TCR was taken from an adult in good health. The CDR3: CASRQEETQYF. The nucleotides read TGTGCCAGCCGCCAGGAAGAGACCCAGTACTTC. Reference TRBV5-5 and TRBJ2-5 genes cover what lies past the CDR3, so the full variable domain is DAGVTQSPTHLIKTRGQQVTLRCSPISGHKSVSWYQQVLGQGPQFIFQYYEKEERGRGNFPDRFSARQFPNYSSELNVNALLLGDSALYLCASRQEETQYFGPGTRLLVL.